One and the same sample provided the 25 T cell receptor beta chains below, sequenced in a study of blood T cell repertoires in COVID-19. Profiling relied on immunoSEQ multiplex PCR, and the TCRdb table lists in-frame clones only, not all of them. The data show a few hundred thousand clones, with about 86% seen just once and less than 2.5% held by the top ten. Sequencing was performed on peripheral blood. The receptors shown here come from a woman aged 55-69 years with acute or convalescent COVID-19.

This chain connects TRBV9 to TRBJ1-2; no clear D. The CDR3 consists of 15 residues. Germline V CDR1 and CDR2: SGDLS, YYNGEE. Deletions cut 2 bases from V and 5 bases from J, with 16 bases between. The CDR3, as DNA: TGTGCCAGCAGCGTGGAAGCCCTAGGACTGTATGGCTACACCTTC. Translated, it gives CASSVEALGLYGYTF.

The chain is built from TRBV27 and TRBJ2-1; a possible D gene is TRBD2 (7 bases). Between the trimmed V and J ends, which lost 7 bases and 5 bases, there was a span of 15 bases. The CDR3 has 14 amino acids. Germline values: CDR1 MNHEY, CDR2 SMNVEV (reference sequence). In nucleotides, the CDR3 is TGTGCCAGCAAGGGGGGGGCGGCTAACAATGAGCAGTTCTTC. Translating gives CASKGGAANNEQFF.

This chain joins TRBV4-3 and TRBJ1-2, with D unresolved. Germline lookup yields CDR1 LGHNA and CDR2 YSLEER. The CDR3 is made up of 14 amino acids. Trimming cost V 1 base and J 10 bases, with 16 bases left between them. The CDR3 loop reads CASSQALGRFDYTF. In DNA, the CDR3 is TGCGCCAGCAGCCAAGCGTTGGGCAGGTTCGACTACACCTTC.

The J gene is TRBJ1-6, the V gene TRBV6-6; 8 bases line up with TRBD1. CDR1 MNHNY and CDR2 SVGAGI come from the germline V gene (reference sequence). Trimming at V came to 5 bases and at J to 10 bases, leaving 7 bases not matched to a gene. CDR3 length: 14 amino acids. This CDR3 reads CASSETGVGSPLHF. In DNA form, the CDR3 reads TGTGCCAGCAGTGAGACAGGGGTTGGGTCACCCCTCCACTTT.

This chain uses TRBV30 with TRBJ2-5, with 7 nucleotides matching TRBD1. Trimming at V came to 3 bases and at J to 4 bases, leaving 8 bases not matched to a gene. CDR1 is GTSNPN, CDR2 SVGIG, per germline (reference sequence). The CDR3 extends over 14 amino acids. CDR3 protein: CAWRAGAGGETQYF. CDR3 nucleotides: TGTGCCTGGAGGGCAGGGGCAGGGGGAGAGACCCAGTACTTC.

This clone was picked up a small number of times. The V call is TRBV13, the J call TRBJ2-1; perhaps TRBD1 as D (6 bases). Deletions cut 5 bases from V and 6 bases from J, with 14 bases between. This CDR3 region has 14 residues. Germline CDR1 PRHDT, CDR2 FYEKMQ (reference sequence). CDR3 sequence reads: CASSDRTRGNEQFF. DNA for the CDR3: TGTGCCAGCAGCGACAGGACAAGGGGCAATGAGCAGTTCTTC.

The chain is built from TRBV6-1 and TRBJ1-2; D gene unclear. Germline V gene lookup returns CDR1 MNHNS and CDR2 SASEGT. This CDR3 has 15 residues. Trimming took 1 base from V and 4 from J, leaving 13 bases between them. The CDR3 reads CASSEGGSSLYGYTF. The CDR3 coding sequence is TGTGCCAGCAGTGAAGGCGGCAGCAGCCTCTATGGCTACACCTTC.

CDR3 in amino acids: CASSFRGGIQETQYF. DNA for the CDR3: TGTGCCAGCAGCTTCCGGGGGGGAATCCAAGAGACCCAGTACTTC. The chain combines TRBV5-8 with TRBJ2-5; 8 bases match TRBD2. With 2 bases clipped from V and 1 base from J, the junction kept 4 bases outside the gene matches. Germline CDR1 SGHTS, CDR2 YDEGEE. The CDR3 consists of 15 residues.

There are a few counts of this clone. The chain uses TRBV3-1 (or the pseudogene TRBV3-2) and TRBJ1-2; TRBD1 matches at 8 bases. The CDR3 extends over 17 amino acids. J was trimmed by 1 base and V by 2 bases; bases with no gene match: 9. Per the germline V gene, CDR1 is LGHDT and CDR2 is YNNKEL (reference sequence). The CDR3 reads CASSQTGTGAFNYGYTF. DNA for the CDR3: TGTGCCAGCAGCCAAACCGGGACAGGCGCATTTAACTATGGCTACACCTTC.

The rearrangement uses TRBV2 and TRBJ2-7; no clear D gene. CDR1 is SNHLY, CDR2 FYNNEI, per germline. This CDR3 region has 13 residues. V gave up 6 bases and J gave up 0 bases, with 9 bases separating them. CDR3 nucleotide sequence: TGTGCCAGCAGAGGCAGGCACTCCTACGAGCAGTACTTC. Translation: CASRGRHSYEQYF.

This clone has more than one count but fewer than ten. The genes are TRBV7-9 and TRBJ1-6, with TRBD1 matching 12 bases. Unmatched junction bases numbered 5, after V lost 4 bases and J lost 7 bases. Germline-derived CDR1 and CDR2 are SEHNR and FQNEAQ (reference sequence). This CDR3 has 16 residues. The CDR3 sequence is CASSSAGTGGNSPLHF. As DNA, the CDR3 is TGTGCCAGCAGCTCCGCCGGGACAGGGGGCAATTCACCCCTCCACTTT. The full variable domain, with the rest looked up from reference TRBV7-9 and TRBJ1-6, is DTGVSQNPRHKITKRGQNVTFRCDPISEHNRLYWYRQTLGQGPEFLTYFQNEAQLEKSRLLSDRFSAERPKGSFSTLEIQRTEQGDSAMYLCASSSAGTGGNSPLHFGNGTRLTVT.

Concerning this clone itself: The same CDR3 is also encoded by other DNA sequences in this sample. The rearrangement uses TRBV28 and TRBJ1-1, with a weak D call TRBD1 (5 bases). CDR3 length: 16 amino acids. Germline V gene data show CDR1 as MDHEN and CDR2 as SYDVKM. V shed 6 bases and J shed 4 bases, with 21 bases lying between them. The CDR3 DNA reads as TGTGCCAGCAGCCCACCCCAGGGTAAGGGCCGCACTGAAGCTTTCTTT. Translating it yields CASSPPQGKGRTEAFF.

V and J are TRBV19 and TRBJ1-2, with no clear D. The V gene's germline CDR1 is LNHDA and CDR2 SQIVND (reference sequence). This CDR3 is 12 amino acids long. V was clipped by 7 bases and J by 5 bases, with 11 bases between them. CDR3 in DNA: TGTGCCAGTATGTACAGCCCGTATGGCTACACCTTC. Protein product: CASMYSPYGYTF.

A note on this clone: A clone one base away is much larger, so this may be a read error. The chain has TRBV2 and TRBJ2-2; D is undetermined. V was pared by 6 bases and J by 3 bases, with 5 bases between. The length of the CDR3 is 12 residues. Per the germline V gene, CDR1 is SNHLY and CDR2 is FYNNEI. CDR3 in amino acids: CASRLDTGELFF. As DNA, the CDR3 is TGTGCCAGCAGATTAGACACCGGGGAGCTGTTTTTT.

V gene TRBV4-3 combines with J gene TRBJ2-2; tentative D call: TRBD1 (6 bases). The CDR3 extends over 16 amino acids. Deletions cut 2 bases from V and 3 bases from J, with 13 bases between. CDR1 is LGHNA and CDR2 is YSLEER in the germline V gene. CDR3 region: CASSQTRGHYTGELFF. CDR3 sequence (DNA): TGCGCCAGCAGCCAAACCCGGGGACATTACACCGGGGAGCTGTTTTTT.

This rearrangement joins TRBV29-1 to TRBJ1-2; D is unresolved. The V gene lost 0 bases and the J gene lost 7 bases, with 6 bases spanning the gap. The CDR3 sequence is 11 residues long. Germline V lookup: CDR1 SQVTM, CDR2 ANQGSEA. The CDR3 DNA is TGCAGCGTTGAAGACCGGGTTGGCTACACCTTC. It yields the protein CSVEDRVGYTF. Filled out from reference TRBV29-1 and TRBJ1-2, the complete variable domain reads SAVISQKPSRDICQRGTSLTIQCQVDSQVTMMFWYRQQPGQSLTLIATANQGSEATYESGFVIDKFPISRPNLTFSTLTVSNMSPEDSSIYLCSVEDRVGYTFGSGTRLTVV.

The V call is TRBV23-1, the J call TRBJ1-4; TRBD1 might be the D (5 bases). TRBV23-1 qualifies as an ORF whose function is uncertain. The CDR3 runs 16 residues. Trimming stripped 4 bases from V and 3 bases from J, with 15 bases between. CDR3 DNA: TGCGCCAGCAGTCCTAATGACAGACCTGCTAATGAAAAACTGTTTTTT. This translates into CASSPNDRPANEKLFF.

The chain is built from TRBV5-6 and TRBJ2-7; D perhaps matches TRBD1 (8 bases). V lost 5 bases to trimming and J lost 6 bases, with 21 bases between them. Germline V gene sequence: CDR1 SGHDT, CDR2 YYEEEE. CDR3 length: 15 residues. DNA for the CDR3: TGTGCCAGCAGTCTTGACAGGGGACTACAATCCGAGCAGTACTTC. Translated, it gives CASSLDRGLQSEQYF.

CDR3 in DNA: TGTGCCAGCAGCTCGGGACTAGCGGGGCCTGTGGGAGATACGCAGTATTTT. Translated: CASSSGLAGPVGDTQYF. This chain uses TRBV7-8 with TRBJ2-3; 13 positions agree with TRBD2. V shed 4 bases and J 5 bases; nucleotides not matched to a gene: 9. CDR3 length: 17 amino acids. Germline V CDR1 and CDR2: SGHVS, FQNEAQ.

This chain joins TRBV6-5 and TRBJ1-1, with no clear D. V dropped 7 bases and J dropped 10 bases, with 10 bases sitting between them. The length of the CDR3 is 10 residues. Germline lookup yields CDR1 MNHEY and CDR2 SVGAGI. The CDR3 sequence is CASMGAIAFF. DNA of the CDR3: TGTGCCAGCATGGGAGCTATAGCTTTCTTT.

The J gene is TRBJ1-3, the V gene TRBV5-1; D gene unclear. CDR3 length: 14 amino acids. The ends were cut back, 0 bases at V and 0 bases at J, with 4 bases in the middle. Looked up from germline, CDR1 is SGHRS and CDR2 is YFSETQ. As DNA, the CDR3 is TGCGCCAGCAGCTTGGAGAGCTCTGGAAACACCATATATTTT. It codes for CASSLESSGNTIYF.

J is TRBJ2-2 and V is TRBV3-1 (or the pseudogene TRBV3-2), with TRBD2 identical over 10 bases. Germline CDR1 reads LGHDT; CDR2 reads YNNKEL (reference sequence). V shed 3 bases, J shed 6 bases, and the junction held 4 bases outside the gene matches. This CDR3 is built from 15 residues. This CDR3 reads CASSHPGLAPGELFF. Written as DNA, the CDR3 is TGTGCCAGCAGCCATCCGGGACTAGCGCCCGGGGAGCTGTTTTTT.

CDR3 sequence (DNA): TGTGCCAGCAGCGCATCCGGGACAGGGGCCACTGGCTACACCTTC. Translating gives CASSASGTGATGYTF. V gene TRBV9 combines with J gene TRBJ1-2, with TRBD1 identical over 10 bases. Unmatched junction bases numbered 9, after V lost 3 bases and J lost 7 bases. Germline loops: CDR1 SGDLS, CDR2 YYNGEE. The CDR3 has 15 residues. Full variable domain (missing parts from reference TRBV9 and TRBJ1-2): DSGVTQTPKHLITATGQRVTLRCSPRSGDLSVYWYQQSLDQGLQFLIQYYNGEERAKGNILERFSAQQFPDLHSELNLSSLELGDSALYFCASSASGTGATGYTFGSGTRLTVV.

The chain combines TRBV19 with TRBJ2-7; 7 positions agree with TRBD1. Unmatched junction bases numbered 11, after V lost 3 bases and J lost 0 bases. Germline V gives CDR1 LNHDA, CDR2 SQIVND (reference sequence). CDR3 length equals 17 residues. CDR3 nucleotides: TGTGCCAGTAGTATGTGGAGTCCCGACAGGGCCTCCTACGAGCAGTACTTC. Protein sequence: CASSMWSPDRASYEQYF. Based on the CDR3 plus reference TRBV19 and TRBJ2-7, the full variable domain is DGGITQSPKYLFRKEGQNVTLSCEQNLNHDAMYWYRQDPGQGLRLIYYSQIVNDFQKGDIAEGYSVSREKKESFPLTVTSAQKNPTAFYLCASSMWSPDRASYEQYFGPGTRLTVT.

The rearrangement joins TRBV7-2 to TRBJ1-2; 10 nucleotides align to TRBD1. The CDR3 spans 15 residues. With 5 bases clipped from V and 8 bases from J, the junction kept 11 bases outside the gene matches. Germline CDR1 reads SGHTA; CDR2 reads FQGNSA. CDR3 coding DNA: TGTGCCAGCAGCCTAACGGGACAGGGGTTGTGGGGCTACACCTTC. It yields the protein CASSLTGQGLWGYTF. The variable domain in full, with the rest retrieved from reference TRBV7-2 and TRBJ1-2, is GAGVSQSPSNKVTEKGKDVELRCDPISGHTALYWYRQSLGQGLEFLIYFQGNSAPDKSGLPSDRFSAERTGGSVSTLTIQRTQQEDSAVYLCASSLTGQGLWGYTFGSGTRLTVV.